This T cell receptor beta chain came from a study of Graves' ophthalmopathy and Graves' hyperthyroidism. CDR1 is MDHEN and CDR2 is SYDVKM in the germline V gene. The CDR3 runs to 15 residues. V shed 8 bases, J shed 5 bases, and the junction held 12 bases outside the gene matches. Investigators amplified TCR beta CDR3 regions from RNA transcripts. A first-round RT-PCR used HTBI primers, followed by a second-round multiplex PCR. Each CDR3 protein is one row after TCRdb ran MiXCR on the multiplex PCR reads. The sample includes about 1.1 million distinct CDR3 sequences, 35% to 40% of them seen just once. Sample: peripheral blood or thyroid tissue (not recorded which). The TCR comes from an adult man with Graves' hyperthyroidism. The V gene is TRBV28, the J gene TRBJ1-2, with TRBD1 matching 9 bases. The CDR3 protein is CASLTGGMVYYGYTF. CDR3 nucleotide sequence: TGTGCCAGCCTGACAGGGGGGATGGTTTATTATGGCTACACCTTC.